This T cell receptor (beta chain) comes out of a study of cytomegalovirus exposure and HLA in healthy donors. Germline V gene data show CDR1 as SGDLS and CDR2 as YYNGEE. This CDR3 is 16 amino acids long. The junction had 9 bases not matched to a gene; V was cut back by 4 bases and J by 5 bases. Primers for the PCR totalled 60 Vbeta and 13 Jbeta. The data were produced by immunoSEQ multiplex PCR, yet TCRdb's version contains in-frame clones alone and is incomplete. In the table there are under 150,000 clones, roughly 79% of which are singletons. Unrecorded immune exposure was likely among donors, who were nominally healthy when sampled. About this clone itself: Antigen unknown.

Study-wide results and caveats: Most of the TCR beta V segments (in an earlier analysis) were productive either about 90% or about 30% of the time. Researchers reported in a later analysis that a missense DCLRE1C variant was tied to TCR beta V- and J-gene trimming.

This chain connects TRBV9 to TRBJ1-1; 12 bases align to TRBD1. Sequenced: PBMCs. The receptor's source is a boy aged 2 to 10 in good health and CMV-seronegative. The CDR3 loop is CASSPAGQGARTEAFF. The CDR3 nucleotides are TGTGCCAGCAGCCCCGCGGGACAGGGGGCTCGAACTGAAGCTTTCTTT.